A selection of T cell receptor beta chains follows, all from one sample in a study of T cells after yellow fever vaccination. TCRdb passed the 5' RACE reads through MiXCR, listing each CDR3 protein once. The sample records around 600,000 distinct CDR3 sequences, roughly 12% being singletons. The sequenced sample was PBMCs, obtained on the day of the yellow fever booster vaccination. The receptors come from a man aged 30-40 years who received the YFV17D yellow fever vaccine. The CDR3 runs from the conserved cysteine through the conserved F or W.

v_gene	j_gene	CDR3aa
TRBV20-1	TRBJ1-4	CSARDSPTAGPNEKLFF
TRBV11-2	TRBJ2-3	CASSLLKRDTQYF
TRBV20-1	TRBJ2-4	CSATPLAGGTKNIQYF
TRBV6-5	TRBJ1-1	CASREGRAEAFF
TRBV4-3	TRBJ2-2	CASSQDSAGTGELFF
TRBV5-1	TRBJ2-1	CASSLGQQGMGEQFF
TRBV10-3	TRBJ1-1	CAIQGAINTEAFF
TRBV7-7	TRBJ2-1	CASSRGLAGVDEQFF
TRBV20-1	TRBJ2-1	CSALEAGANNEQFF
TRBV9	TRBJ2-2	CASSVLGREVNTGELFF
TRBV10-3	TRBJ2-7	CAISPGAGQAYEQYF
TRBV18	TRBJ2-2	CASSSRRDGGELFF
TRBV10-1	TRBJ2-7	CASSESVSGRDEQYF
TRBV6-2/TRBV6-3	TRBJ2-1	CASSRQGRFF
TRBV30	TRBJ1-4	CAWSTVPWPNEKLFF
TRBV18	TRBJ2-2	CASSPSASGRAGELFF
TRBV11-2	TRBJ2-3	CASSLQVYSTDTQYF
TRBV9	TRBJ2-1	CASSSEADYNEQFF
TRBV28	TRBJ2-6	CASSLVGGLESGANVLTF
TRBV30	TRBJ2-7	CAWSSGRIGEQYF
TRBV19	TRBJ1-1	CASSIGRGGTEAFF
TRBV4-1	TRBJ2-5	CASSQDRAGGIETQYF
TRBV20-1	TRBJ2-6	CSANEGGPRVSGANVLTF
TRBV12-3/TRBV12-4	TRBJ2-7	CASSFQDLTYEQYF
TRBV7-9	TRBJ2-1	CASSFTEQFF
TRBV5-1	TRBJ2-1	CASSLFGDRAHEQFF
TRBV30	TRBJ1-5	CAWSVRGNQPQHF
TRBV12-3/TRBV12-4	TRBJ2-2	CASMGGRNTGELFF